The TCR beta chain under discussion was sequenced for a study of T cell changes during pregnancy in multiple sclerosis. Generated by immunoSEQ multiplex PCR, the TCRdb table keeps only in-frame clones and is missing some. The sample lists under 100,000 clones; around 96% were seen once. Germline-derived CDR1 and CDR2 are SGHDT and YYEEEE. This CDR3 has 17 amino acids. V lost 0 bases, J lost 4 bases, and 14 bases lay in between. This chain uses TRBV5-6 with TRBJ2-6; the D gene is possibly TRBD1 (5 bases). This TCR derives from a female donor with multiple sclerosis, enrolled in a pregnancy study. This specimen consisted of peripheral blood, obtained in the second trimester of pregnancy. CDR3 protein: CASSLEGALPGANVLTF. The DNA of the CDR3 is TGTGCCAGCAGCTTGGAAGGGGCTCTCCCCGGGGCCAACGTCCTGACTTTC.